Each of the 21 T cell receptor beta chains below was sequenced from the same sample in a study of metastatic and nonmetastatic thyroid tumors. TCRdb reprocessed the PCR reads via MiXCR. The sample yields some 42,000 clones, approximately 30% seen once. Thyroid surgery had not been preceded by any treatment in any patient. The sequenced sample was blood. The receptors come from a male donor with papillary thyroid cancer or a benign thyroid nodule (not recorded which). Some clones in this sample may be carry-over from other donors' samples.

J is TRBJ2-4 and V is TRBV5-5, with D possibly matching TRBD2 (6 bases). Germline V gene lookup returns CDR1 SGHKS and CDR2 YYEKEE (reference sequence). The CDR3 has 14 residues. The V end was cut by 3 bases, the J end by 1 base, with 8 bases between. CDR3 in amino acids: CASSSSVAKNIQYF. DNA of the CDR3: TGTGCCAGCAGCTCTAGCGTGGCCAAAAACATTCAGTACTTC.

The chain employs TRBV10-3 and TRBJ2-3, with D unresolved. The CDR3 extends over 15 amino acids. Germline CDR1 reads ENHRY; CDR2 reads SYGVKD. The germline V and J ends were trimmed by 0 bases and 2 bases, with 9 bases remaining between them. CDR3 DNA: TGTGCCATCAGTGAGTCGAAGGGATTCACAGATACGCAGTATTTT. Translated: CAISESKGFTDTQYF.

This clone appeared a few times. The chain couples TRBV27 to TRBJ2-1; possible D gene TRBD2, 6 bases. CDR1 and CDR2 from the germline V gene are MNHEY and SMNVEV (reference sequence). V gave up 1 base and J gave up 5 bases, with 9 bases separating them. CDR3 length equals 14 residues. The CDR3 reads CASSLLLANNEQFF. The DNA for the CDR3 is TGTGCCAGCAGTTTATTACTAGCTAACAATGAGCAGTTCTTC.

V and J are TRBV2 and TRBJ2-7; D not certain. Germline V gives CDR1 SNHLY, CDR2 FYNNEI. V shed 6 bases and J shed 7 bases, with 16 bases lying between them. There are 13 residues in the CDR3. The CDR3 DNA sequence: TGTGCCAGCAGCACCGTGAAGATAGGTGAGCAGTACTTC. Protein product: CASSTVKIGEQYF. The full variable domain, in which reference TRBV2 and TRBJ2-7 provide the parts outside the CDR3, is EPEVTQTPSHQVTQMGQEVILRCVPISNHLYFYWYRQILGQKVEFLVSFYNNEISEKSEIFDDQFSVERPDGSNFTLKIRSTKLEDSAMYFCASSTVKIGEQYFGPGTRLTVT.

In this sample, this clone turned up many times. The genes are TRBV19 and TRBJ1-4; no firm D call. The CDR3 has 14 amino acids. Germline assignment: CDR1 LNHDA and CDR2 SQIVND (reference sequence). The germline V and J ends were trimmed by 3 bases and 5 bases, with 10 bases remaining between them. The CDR3 region has the DNA TGTGCCAGTAGTATTGTCGGCAGCAATGAAAAACTGTTTTTT. The encoded protein is CASSIVGSNEKLFF.

A few counts support this clone. The J gene is TRBJ1-4, the V gene TRBV20-1, with D maybe TRBD1 (5 bases). Trimming cost V 0 bases and J 0 bases, with 17 bases left between them. The CDR3 has 18 residues. The germline CDR1 and CDR2 sequences are DFQATT and SNEGSKA (reference sequence). CDR3 sequence: CSARDQSGTSTTNEKLFF. Here the CDR3 DNA reads TGCAGTGCTAGAGATCAATCGGGGACCTCTACAACTAATGAAAAACTGTTTTTT.

This clone was counted a few times. The chain links TRBV28 to TRBJ2-7; D could derive from TRBD1 or TRBD2 (5 bases each). The CDR3 covers 14 residues. Germline-derived CDR1 and CDR2 are MDHEN and SYDVKM. The V and J ends lost 6 bases and 3 bases respectively, with 15 bases between them. The CDR3 DNA is TGTGCCAGCAGCCAAAAGGGACCGGGCTACGAGCAGTACTTC. Translated: CASSQKGPGYEQYF.

This clone was seen ten or more times. This sequence joins TRBV7-3 and TRBJ2-3; 14 bases are a match to TRBD2. V trimming: 5 bases; J trimming: 4 bases; junction bases outside the gene matches: 5. This CDR3 contains 16 residues. Germline V gene data show CDR1 as SGHTA and CDR2 as FQGTGA. The CDR3 coding sequence is TGTGCCAGCAGCGTGGGACTAGCGGGAGTTGCAGATACGCAGTATTTT. This gives the protein CASSVGLAGVADTQYF.

Many counts were recorded for this clone. The V gene is TRBV11-1, the J gene TRBJ2-2, with 9 bases lining up with TRBD1. Germline loops: CDR1 SGHAT, CDR2 FQDESV (reference sequence). Trimming at V came to 5 bases and at J to 3 bases, leaving 13 bases not matched to a gene. This CDR3 comprises 18 residues. CDR3 loop: CASSPGGHRGRDTGELFF. The DNA for the CDR3 is TGTGCCAGCAGCCCCGGGGGGCACAGGGGGCGGGACACCGGGGAGCTGTTTTTT.

This sequence joins TRBV5-1 and TRBJ1-1; D is undetermined. The germline V and J ends were trimmed by 6 bases and 1 base, with 10 bases remaining between them. In germline, CDR1 is SGHRS, CDR2 YFSETQ. The CDR3 loop spans 13 amino acids. CDR3 amino acids: CASKPTGNTEAFF. The CDR3 DNA reads as TGCGCCAGCAAGCCGACCGGGAACACTGAAGCTTTCTTT.

This chain links TRBV12-3 or TRBV12-4 with TRBJ2-5; TRBD2 matches 9 bases. The DNA end is more similar to TRBJ2-1, so the J call may be wrong. The CDR3 runs 18 residues. The CDR3 spells CASSPRLADLRTYNEQFF. DNA of the CDR3: TGTGCCAGCAGTCCAAGACTAGCGGACTTAAGGACCTACAATGAGCAGTTCTTC.

This rearrangement joins TRBV10-3 to TRBJ2-5; TRBD1 might be the D (6 bases). The CDR3 runs to 16 residues. Trimming took 3 bases from V and 0 from J, leaving 14 bases between them. Germline V CDR1 and CDR2: ENHRY, SYGVKD. This chain's CDR3 is CAISDLDSRYQETQYF. The CDR3 nucleotides read TGTGCCATCAGTGATTTGGACAGCCGATACCAAGAGACCCAGTACTTC.

The J gene is TRBJ1-2, the V gene TRBV18; the match to TRBD1 covers 7 bases. V dropped 1 base and J dropped 8; count of bases not matched to a gene: 22. This CDR3 spans 19 amino acids. Germline V gene data show CDR1 as KGHSH and CDR2 as LQKENI. This chain's CDR3 is CASSPQDRDRPFYMLGYTF. For the CDR3, the DNA is TGTGCCAGCTCACCACAGGACCGGGACAGACCTTTCTATATGTTGGGCTACACCTTC.

This clone was seen a handful of times. This sequence joins TRBV4-1 and TRBJ2-7; D is ambiguous. Between the trimmed V and J ends, which lost 3 bases and 3 bases, there was a span of 15 bases. Looked up from germline, CDR1 is MGHRA and CDR2 is YSYEKL. The CDR3 loop spans 15 amino acids. CDR3 sequence reads: CASSQEAGVYYEQYF. The CDR3 DNA sequence: TGCGCCAGCAGCCAGGAAGCCGGAGTATACTACGAGCAGTACTTC.

This clone appeared once. CDR3 region: CSATRPNTGELFF. The CDR3 coding sequence is TGCAGTGCTACCCGACCGAACACCGGGGAGCTGTTTTTT. This rearrangement joins TRBV20-1 to TRBJ2-2; D is ambiguous. Germline V gene sequence: CDR1 DFQATT, CDR2 SNEGSKA (reference sequence). This CDR3 comprises 13 residues. V was clipped by 4 bases and J by 0 bases, with 6 bases between them.

The CDR3, as DNA: TGCAGTGCTAGAGGGGGGACTATCGTGAGGGAGACCCAGTACTTC. Its translation is CSARGGTIVRETQYF. The chain uses TRBV20-1 and TRBJ2-5; TRBD2 matches 7 bases. The germline V gene encodes CDR1 DFQATT and CDR2 SNEGSKA (reference sequence). This CDR3 region has 15 residues. Trimming cost V 1 base and J 5 bases; bases outside gene matches: 10.

This clone is medium-sized. V usage is TRBV2 and J usage is TRBJ2-7; D not certain. The CDR3 has 11 residues. With 6 bases removed from V and 5 bases from J, the gap between germline ends came to 8 bases. The germline gives CDR1 SNHLY, CDR2 FYNNEI. The CDR3 bases are TGTGCCAGCAGCCAGACGGACGAGCAGTACTTC. Translation: CASSQTDEQYF. The variable domain in full, with the rest retrieved from reference TRBV2 and TRBJ2-7, is EPEVTQTPSHQVTQMGQEVILRCVPISNHLYFYWYRQILGQKVEFLVSFYNNEISEKSEIFDDQFSVERPDGSNFTLKIRSTKLEDSAMYFCASSQTDEQYFGPGTRLTVT.

This clone has just a few counts. The chain couples TRBV15 to TRBJ2-7; D may be TRBD1 (6 bases). CDR1 and CDR2 from the germline V gene are LNHNV and YYDKDF (reference sequence). This CDR3 is built from 14 residues. V dropped 6 bases and J dropped 3 bases, with 15 bases sitting between them. DNA for the CDR3: TGTGCCACCAGTCACGGAACCAGGGGCTACGAGCAGTACTTC. Protein product: CATSHGTRGYEQYF.

V and J are TRBV6-1 and TRBJ2-7; 9 bases map to TRBD2. Unmatched junction bases numbered 14, after V lost 7 bases and J lost 4 bases. Germline lookup yields CDR1 MNHNS and CDR2 SASEGT. The CDR3 is made up of 16 amino acids. CDR3 nucleotide sequence: TGTGCCAGCACCCAAAGAAGGGGTAGCGGGAGTTACGAGCAGTACTTC. Translated: CASTQRRGSGSYEQYF.

This clone was detected only a few times. The chain combines TRBV6-2 or TRBV6-3 with TRBJ2-7; D perhaps matches TRBD2 (7 bases). V dropped 1 base and J dropped 4 bases, with 14 bases sitting between them. Germline CDR1 is MNHEY and CDR2 is SVGEGT. CDR3 length: 15 amino acids. The CDR3 coding sequence is TGTGCCAGCAGTTACTTCCGCGGGGGCGGTTACGAGCAGTACTTC. Protein product: CASSYFRGGGYEQYF.

The rearrangement uses TRBV6-1 and TRBJ2-7, with a tentative D call TRBD1 (6 bases). The CDR3 is 15 residues long. V shed 1 base and J shed 3 bases, with 13 bases lying between them. Germline V gene data show CDR1 as MNHNS and CDR2 as SASEGT. The CDR3, as DNA: TGTGCCAGCAGTGAAGGGGGGACAAAGATCTACGAGCAGTACTTC. Residues: CASSEGGTKIYEQYF.